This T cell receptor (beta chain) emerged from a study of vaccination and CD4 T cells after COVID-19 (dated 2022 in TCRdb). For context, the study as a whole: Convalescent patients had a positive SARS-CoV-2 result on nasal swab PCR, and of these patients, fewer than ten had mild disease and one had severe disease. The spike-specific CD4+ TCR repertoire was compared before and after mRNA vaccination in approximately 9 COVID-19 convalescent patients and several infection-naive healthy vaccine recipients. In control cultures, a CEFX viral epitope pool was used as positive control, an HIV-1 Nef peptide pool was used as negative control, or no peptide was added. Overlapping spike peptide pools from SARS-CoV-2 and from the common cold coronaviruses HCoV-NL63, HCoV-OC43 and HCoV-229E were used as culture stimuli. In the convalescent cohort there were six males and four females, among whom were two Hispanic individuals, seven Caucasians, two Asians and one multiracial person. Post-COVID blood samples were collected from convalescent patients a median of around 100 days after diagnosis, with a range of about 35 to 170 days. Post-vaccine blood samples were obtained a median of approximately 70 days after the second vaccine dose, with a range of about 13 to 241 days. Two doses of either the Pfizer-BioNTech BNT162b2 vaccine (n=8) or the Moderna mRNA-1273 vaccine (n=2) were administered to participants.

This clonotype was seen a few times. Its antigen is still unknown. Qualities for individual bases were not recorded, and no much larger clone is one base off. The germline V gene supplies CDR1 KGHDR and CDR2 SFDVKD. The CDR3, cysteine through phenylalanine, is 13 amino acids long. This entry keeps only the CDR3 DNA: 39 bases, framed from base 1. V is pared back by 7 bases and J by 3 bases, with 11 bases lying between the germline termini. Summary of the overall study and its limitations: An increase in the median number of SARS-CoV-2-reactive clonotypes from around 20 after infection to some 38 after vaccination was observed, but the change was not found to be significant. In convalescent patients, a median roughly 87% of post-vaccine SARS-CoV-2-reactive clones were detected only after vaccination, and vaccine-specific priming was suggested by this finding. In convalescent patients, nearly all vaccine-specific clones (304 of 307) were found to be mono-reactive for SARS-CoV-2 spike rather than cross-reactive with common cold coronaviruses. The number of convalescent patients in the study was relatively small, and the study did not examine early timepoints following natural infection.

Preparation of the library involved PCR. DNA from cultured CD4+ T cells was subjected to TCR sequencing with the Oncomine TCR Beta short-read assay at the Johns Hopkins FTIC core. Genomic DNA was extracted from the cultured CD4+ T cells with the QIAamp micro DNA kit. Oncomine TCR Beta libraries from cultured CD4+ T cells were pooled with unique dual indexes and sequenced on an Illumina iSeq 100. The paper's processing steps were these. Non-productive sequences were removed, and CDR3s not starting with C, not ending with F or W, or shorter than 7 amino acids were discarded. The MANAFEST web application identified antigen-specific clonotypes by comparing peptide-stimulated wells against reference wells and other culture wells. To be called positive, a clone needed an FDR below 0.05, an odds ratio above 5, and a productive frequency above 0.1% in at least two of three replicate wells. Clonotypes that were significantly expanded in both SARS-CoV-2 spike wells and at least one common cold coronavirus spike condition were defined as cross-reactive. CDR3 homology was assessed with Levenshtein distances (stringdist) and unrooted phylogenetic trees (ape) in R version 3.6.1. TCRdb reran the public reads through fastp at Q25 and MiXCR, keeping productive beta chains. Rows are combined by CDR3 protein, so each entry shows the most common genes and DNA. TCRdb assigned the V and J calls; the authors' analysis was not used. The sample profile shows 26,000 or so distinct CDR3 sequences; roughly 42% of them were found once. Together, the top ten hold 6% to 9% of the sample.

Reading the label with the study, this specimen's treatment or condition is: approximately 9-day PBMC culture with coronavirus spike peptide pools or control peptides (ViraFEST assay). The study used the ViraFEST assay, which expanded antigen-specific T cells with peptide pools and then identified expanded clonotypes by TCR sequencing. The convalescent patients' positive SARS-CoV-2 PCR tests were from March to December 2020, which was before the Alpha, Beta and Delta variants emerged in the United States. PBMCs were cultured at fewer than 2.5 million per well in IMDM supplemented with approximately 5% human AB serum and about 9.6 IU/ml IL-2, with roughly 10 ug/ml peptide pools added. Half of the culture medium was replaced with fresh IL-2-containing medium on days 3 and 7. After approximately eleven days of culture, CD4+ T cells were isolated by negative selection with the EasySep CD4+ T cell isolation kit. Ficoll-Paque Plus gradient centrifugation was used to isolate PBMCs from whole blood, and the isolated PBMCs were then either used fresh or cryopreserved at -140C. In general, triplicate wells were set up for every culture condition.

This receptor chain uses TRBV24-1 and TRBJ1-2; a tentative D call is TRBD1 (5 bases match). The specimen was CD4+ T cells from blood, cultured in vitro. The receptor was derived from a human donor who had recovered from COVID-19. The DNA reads TGTGCCACCAGAGCCGGGGCAGACTATGGCTACACCTTC. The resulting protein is CATRAGADYGYTF.